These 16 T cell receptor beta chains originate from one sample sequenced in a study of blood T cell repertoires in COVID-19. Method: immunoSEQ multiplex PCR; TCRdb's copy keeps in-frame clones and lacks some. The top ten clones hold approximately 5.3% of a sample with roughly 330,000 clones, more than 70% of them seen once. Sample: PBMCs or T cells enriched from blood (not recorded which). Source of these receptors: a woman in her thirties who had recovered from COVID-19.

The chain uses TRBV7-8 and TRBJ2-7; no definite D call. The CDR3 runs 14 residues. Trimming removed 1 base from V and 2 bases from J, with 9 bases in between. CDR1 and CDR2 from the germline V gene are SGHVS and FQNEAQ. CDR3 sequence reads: CASSLEPLPYEQYF. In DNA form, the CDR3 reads TGTGCCAGCAGCTTAGAGCCTTTGCCCTACGAGCAGTACTTC.

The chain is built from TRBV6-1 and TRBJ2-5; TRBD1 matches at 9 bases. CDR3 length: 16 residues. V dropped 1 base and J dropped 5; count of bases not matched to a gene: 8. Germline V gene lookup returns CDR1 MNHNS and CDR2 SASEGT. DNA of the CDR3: TGTGCCAGCAGTGAAGTAGAGACAGGGGGACGGGAGACCCAGTACTTC. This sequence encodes CASSEVETGGRETQYF.

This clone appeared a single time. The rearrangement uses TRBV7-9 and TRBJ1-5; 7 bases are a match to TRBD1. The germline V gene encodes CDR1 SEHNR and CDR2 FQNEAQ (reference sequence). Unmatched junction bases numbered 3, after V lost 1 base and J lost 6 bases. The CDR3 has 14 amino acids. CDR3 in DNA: TGTGCCAGCAGCTTAGTAGGGGGCAGTCAGCCCCAGCATTTT. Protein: CASSLVGGSQPQHF.

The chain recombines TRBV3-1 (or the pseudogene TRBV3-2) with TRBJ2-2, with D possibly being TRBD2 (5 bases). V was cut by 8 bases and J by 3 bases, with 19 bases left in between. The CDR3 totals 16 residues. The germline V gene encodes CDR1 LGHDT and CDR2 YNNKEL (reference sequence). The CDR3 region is CASLRGRAADTGELFF. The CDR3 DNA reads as TGTGCCAGCCTTAGAGGGCGAGCGGCGGACACCGGGGAGCTGTTTTTT.

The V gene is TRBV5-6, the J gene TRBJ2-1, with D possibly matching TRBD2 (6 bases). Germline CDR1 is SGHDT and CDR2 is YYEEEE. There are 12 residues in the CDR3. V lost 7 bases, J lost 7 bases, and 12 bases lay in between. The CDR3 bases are TGTGCCAGCGCTTGGGGGAGGAATGAGCAGTTCTTC. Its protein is CASAWGRNEQFF.

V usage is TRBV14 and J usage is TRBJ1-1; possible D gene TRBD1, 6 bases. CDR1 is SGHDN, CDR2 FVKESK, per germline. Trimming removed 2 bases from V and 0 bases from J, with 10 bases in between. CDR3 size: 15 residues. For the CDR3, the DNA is TGTGCCAGCAGCCAAATAGGGGGAATGAACACTGAAGCTTTCTTT. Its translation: CASSQIGGMNTEAFF.

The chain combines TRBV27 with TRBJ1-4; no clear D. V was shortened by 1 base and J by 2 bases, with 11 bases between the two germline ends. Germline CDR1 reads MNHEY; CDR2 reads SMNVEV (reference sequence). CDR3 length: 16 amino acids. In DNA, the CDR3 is TGTGCCAGCAGTTTATACGGGGAACGCACTAATGAAAAACTGTTTTTT. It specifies CASSLYGERTNEKLFF.

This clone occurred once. CDR3 in amino acids: CASSYSRLNYGYTF. The DNA of the CDR3 is TGTGCCAGCAGTTACTCGAGGCTTAACTATGGCTACACCTTC. The chain employs TRBV6-5 and TRBJ1-2; no clear D. V lost 0 bases and J 1 base, leaving 6 bases between the germline ends. The CDR3 is 14 amino acids. The V gene's germline CDR1 is MNHEY and CDR2 SVGAGI.

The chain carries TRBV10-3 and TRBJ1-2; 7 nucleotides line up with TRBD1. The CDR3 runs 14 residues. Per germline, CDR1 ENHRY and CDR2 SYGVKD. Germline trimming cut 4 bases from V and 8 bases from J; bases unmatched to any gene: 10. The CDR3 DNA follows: TGTGCCATCAGTGCCACAGGGGCTCAGGAAGGCTACACCTTC. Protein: CAISATGAQEGYTF.

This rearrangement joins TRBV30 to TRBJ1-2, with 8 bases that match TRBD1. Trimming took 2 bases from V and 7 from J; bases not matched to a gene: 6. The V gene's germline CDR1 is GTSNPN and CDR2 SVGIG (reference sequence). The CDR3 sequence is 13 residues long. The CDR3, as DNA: TGTGCCTGGAGTCCGGACAGGGCGTTTGGCTACACCTTC. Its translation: CAWSPDRAFGYTF.

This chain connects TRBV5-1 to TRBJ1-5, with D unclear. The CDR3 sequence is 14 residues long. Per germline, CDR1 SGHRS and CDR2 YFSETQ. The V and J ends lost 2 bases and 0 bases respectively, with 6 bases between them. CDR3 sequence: CASSFGDSNQPQHF. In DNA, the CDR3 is TGCGCCAGCAGCTTCGGGGATAGCAATCAGCCCCAGCATTTT.

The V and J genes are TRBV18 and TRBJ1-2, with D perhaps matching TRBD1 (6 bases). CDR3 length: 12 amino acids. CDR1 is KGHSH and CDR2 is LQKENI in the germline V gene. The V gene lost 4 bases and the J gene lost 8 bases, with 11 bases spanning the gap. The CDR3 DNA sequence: TGTGCCAGCTCACGTAACAGGGCGGGCTACACCTTC. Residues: CASSRNRAGYTF.

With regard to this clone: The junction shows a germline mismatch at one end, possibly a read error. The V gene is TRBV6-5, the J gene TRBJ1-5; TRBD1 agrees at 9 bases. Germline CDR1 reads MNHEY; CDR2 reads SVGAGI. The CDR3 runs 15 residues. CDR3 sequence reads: CAGRDRDRDNQPQHF. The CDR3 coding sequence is TGTGCCGGCAGGGACCGGGACAGGGACAATCAGCCCCAGCATTTT.

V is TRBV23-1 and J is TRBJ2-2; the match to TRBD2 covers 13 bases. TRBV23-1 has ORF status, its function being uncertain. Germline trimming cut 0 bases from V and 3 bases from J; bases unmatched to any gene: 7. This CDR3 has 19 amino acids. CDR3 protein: CASSQSGTSGARDTGELFF. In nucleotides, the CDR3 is TGCGCCAGCAGTCAATCGGGGACTAGCGGGGCACGGGACACCGGGGAGCTGTTTTTT.

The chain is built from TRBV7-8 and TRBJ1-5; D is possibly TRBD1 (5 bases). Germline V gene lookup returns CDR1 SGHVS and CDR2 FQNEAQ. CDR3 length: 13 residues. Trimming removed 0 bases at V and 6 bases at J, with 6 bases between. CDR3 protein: CASSLAGAQPQHF. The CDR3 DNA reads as TGTGCCAGCAGCTTAGCTGGGGCTCAGCCCCAGCATTTT.

The CDR3 sequence: CASSQDTTGGEDGYTF. CDR3 bases: TGTGCCAGCAGCCAAGATACGACAGGGGGTGAGGATGGCTACACCTTC. The V gene is TRBV14, the J gene TRBJ1-2; 9 bases align to TRBD1. Per the germline V gene, CDR1 is SGHDN and CDR2 is FVKESK. The CDR3 is 16 amino acids. The junction had 8 bases not matched to a gene; V was cut back by 0 bases and J by 6 bases.